This T cell receptor beta chain was documented in a study of identical twins. This clonotype was seen a handful of times. Its antigen is not known. Unique molecular identifiers were present on cDNA, and template switching added a universal primer site. In TCRdb, the 5' RACE reads were re-called with MiXCR into one record per CDR3 protein. Of about 430,000 distinct CDR3 sequences in the sample, 18% were seen once. V lost 5 bases to trimming and J lost 2 bases, with 15 bases between them. CDR3 length equals 15 residues. Study conclusions and caveats: Where out-of-frame alpha sequences were twin-shared, they showed excess low generation probability. Within beta out-of-frame sequences, the excess sharing observed between twins was weaker. It was out-of-frame TCR alpha sharing in monozygotic twins that models underestimated.

The J gene is TRBJ1-1, the V gene TRBV12-3 or TRBV12-4, with D unresolved. Material: naive T cells sorted from blood. This TCR came from a man aged 45-65 years in good health. The CDR3 protein is CASSRSLPGNTEAFF. The CDR3 DNA sequence: TGTGCCAGCAGTCGATCCCTACCCGGAAACACTGAAGCTTTCTTT.